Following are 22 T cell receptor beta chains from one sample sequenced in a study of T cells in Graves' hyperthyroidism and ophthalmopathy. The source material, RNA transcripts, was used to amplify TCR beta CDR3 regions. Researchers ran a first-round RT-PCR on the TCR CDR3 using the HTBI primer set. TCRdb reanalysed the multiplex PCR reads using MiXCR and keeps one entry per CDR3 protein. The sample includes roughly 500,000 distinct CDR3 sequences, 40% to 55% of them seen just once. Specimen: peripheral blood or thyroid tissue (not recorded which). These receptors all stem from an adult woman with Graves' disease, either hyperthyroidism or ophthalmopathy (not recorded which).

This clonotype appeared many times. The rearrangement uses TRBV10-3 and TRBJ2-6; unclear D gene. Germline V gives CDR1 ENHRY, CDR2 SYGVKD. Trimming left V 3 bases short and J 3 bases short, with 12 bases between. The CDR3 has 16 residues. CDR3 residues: CAISDPTSGGANVLTF. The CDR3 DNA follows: TGTGCCATCAGTGACCCTACCTCTGGTGGGGCCAACGTCCTGACTTTC.

CDR3 nucleotide sequence: TGCGCCAGCAGCTTGGGGGGACTAGCAAGCGAGCAGTACTTC. Translation gives CASSLGGLASEQYF. This sequence joins TRBV5-1 and TRBJ2-7; 9 bases align to TRBD2. The CDR3 is 14 amino acids. V lost 0 bases and J lost 6; bases outside the gene matches: 4. Per the germline V gene, CDR1 is SGHRS and CDR2 is YFSETQ.

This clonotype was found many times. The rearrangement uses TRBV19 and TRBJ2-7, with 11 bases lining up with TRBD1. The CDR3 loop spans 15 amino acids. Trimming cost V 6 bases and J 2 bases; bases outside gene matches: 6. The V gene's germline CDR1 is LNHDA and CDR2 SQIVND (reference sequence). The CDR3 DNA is TGTGCCAGTAGCCGAGGACAGGGGGCAACCTACGAGCAGTACTTC. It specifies CASSRGQGATYEQYF.

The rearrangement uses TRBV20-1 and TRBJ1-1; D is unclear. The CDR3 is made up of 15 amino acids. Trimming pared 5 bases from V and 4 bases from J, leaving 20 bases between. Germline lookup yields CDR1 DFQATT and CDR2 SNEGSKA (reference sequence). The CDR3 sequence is CSAGVVGSLPTEAFF. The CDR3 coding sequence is TGCAGTGCTGGGGTGGTCGGGAGTCTCCCCACTGAAGCTTTCTTT.

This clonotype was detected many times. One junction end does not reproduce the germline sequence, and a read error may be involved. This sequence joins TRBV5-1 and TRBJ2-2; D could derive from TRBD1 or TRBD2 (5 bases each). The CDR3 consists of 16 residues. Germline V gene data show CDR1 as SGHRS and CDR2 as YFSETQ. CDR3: CASSLVSTGHTGELFF. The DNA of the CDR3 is TGCGCCAGCAGCTTGGTCAGCACGGGGCACACGGGGGAGCTGTTTTTT.

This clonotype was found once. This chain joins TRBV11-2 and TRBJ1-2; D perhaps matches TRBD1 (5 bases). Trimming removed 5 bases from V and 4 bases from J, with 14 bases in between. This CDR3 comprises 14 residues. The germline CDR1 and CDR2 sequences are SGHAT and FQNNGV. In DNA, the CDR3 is TGTGCCAGCAGCATCCCTCCGGGACTCTATGGCTACACCTTC. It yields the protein CASSIPPGLYGYTF.

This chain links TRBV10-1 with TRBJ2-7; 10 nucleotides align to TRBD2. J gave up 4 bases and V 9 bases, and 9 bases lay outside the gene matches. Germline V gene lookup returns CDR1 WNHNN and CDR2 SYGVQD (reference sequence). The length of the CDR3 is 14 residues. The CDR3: CARTSSGRAYEQYF. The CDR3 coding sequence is TGCGCCAGAACGTCCAGCGGGAGGGCGTACGAGCAGTACTTC.

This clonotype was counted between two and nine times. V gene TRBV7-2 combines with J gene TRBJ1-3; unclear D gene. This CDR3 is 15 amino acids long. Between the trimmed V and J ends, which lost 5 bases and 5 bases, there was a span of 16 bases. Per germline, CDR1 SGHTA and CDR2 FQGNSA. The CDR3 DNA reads TGTGCCAGCAGCCGAGGACCCACCTCCAGAAACACCATATATTTT. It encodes CASSRGPTSRNTIYF.

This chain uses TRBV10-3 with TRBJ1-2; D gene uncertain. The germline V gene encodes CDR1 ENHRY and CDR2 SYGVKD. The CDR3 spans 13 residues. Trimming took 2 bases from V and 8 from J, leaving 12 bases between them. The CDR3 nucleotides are TGTGCCATCAGTGAGAAAGGCGGAGTCGGCTACACCTTC. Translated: CAISEKGGVGYTF.

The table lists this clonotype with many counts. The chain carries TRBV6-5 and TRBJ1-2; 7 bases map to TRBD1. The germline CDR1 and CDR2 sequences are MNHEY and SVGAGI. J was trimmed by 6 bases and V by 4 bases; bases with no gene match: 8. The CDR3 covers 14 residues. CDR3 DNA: TGTGCCAGCAGTTCCAACAGGGGAAGGGATGGCTACACCTTC. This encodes CASSSNRGRDGYTF.

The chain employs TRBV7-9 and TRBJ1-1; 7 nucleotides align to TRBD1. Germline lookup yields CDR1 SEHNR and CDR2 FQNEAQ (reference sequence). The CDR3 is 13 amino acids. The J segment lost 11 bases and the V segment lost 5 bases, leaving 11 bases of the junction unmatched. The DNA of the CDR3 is TGTGCCAGCAGCCACCGGGAGACAGGGCATGCTTTCTTT. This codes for CASSHRETGHAFF.

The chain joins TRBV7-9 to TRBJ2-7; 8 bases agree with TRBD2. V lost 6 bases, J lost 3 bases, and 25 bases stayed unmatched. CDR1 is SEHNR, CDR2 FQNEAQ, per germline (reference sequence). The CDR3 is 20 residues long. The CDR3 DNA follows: TGTGCCAGCAGTTACAGTGCTAGAGATAACGCGGGTAGCGGGATCTACGAGCAGTACTTC. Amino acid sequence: CASSYSARDNAGSGIYEQYF.

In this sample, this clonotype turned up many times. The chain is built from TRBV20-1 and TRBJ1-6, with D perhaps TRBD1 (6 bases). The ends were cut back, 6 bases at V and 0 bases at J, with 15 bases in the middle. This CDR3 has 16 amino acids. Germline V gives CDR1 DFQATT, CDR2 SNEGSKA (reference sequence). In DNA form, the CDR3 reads TGCAGTGCAACGACAGGACTTAGCTCCTATAATTCACCCCTCCACTTT. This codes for CSATTGLSSYNSPLHF.

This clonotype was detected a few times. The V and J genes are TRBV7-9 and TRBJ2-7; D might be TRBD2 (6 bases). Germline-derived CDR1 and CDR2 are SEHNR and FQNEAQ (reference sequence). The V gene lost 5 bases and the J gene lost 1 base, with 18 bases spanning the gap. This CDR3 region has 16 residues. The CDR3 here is CASSHWRGLRSYEQYF. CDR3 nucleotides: TGTGCCAGCAGCCATTGGAGGGGTTTAAGGTCCTACGAGCAGTACTTC.

The CDR3 region has the DNA TGTGCCAGCAGTGAATTCGCAGGGGCCTACGAGCAGTACTTC. This encodes CASSEFAGAYEQYF. V and J are TRBV6-1 and TRBJ2-7, with D tentatively TRBD1 (6 bases). The CDR3 sequence is 14 residues long. V was clipped by 2 bases and J by 2 bases, with 10 bases between them. The V gene's germline CDR1 is MNHNS and CDR2 SASEGT.

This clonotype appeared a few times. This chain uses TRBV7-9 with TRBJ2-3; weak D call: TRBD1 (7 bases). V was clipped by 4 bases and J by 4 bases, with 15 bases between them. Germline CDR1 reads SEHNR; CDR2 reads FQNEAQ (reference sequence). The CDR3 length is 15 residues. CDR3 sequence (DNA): TGTGCCAGCAGCTCCGACAGGGAGGTCCCAGATACGCAGTATTTT. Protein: CASSSDREVPDTQYF.

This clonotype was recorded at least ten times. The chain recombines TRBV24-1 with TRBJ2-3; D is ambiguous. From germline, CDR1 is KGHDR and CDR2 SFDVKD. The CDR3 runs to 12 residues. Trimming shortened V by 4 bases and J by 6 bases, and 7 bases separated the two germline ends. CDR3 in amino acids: CATSDYLDTQYF. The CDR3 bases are TGTGCCACCAGTGACTATTTGGATACGCAGTATTTT.

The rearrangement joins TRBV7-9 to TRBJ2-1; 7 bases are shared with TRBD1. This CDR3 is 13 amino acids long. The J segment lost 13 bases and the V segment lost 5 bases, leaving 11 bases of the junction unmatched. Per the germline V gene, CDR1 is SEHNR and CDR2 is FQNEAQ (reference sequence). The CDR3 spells CASSRATGELQFF. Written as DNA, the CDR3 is TGTGCCAGCAGCAGAGCTACAGGGGAGTTACAGTTCTTC.

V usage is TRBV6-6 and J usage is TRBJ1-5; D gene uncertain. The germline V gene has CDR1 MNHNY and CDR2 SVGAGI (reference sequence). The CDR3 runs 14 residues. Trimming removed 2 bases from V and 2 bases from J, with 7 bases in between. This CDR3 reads CASSYRAGNQPQHF. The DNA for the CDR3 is TGTGCCAGCAGTTACAGGGCCGGCAATCAGCCCCAGCATTTT.

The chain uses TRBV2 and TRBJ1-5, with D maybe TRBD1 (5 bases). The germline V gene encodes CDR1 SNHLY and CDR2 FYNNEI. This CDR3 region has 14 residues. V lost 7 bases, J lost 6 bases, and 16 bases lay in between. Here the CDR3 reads CASNRDAGGQPQHF. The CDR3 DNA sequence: TGTGCCAGCAACCGGGACGCGGGGGGTCAGCCCCAGCATTTT. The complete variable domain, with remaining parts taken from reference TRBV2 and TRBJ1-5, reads EPEVTQTPSHQVTQMGQEVILRCVPISNHLYFYWYRQILGQKVEFLVSFYNNEISEKSEIFDDQFSVERPDGSNFTLKIRSTKLEDSAMYFCASNRDAGGQPQHFGDGTRLSIL.

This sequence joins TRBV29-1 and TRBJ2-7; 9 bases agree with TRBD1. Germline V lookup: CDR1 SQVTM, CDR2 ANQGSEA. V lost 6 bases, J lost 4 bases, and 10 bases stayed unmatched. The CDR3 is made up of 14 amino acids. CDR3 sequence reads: CSVPTGGTVYEQYF. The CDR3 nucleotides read TGCAGCGTCCCGACAGGGGGAACAGTGTACGAGCAGTACTTC.

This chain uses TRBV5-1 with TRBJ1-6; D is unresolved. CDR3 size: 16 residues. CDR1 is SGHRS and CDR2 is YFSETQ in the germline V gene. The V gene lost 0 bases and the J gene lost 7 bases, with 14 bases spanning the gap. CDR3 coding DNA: TGCGCCAGCAGCTTGGGGTCTAGCGGATCCAATTCACCCCTCCACTTT. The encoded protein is CASSLGSSGSNSPLHF.